Sequencing of this T cell receptor beta chain was carried out in a study of blood T cell repertoires in COVID-19. Study-level information: Italy, Spain and the United States were the sources of the convalescent and acute COVID-19 samples.

This CDR3 has 15 residues. CDR1 is MNHEY, CDR2 SMNVEV, per germline (reference sequence). The junction had 9 bases not matched to a gene; V was cut back by 5 bases and J by 7 bases. This table comes from immunoSEQ multiplex PCR, and its TCRdb copy is limited to in-frame clones, with some not included. Among roughly 200,000 clones listed, approximately 85% were seen once. Sequencing was performed on peripheral blood. The V and J genes are TRBV27 and TRBJ2-1; 9 bases map to TRBD2. This clonotype was obtained from a woman between 65 and 79 years old with active or convalescent COVID-19. Here the CDR3 reads CASSRGLAPMNEQFF. The CDR3 DNA is TGTGCCAGCAGTAGAGGACTAGCGCCCATGAATGAGCAGTTCTTC.